These 12 T cell receptor beta chains came from one sample sequenced in a study of blood T cell repertoires in COVID-19. Sequencing used immunoSEQ multiplex PCR; TCRdb keeps in-frame clones, though not all of them. This sample has about 67,000 clones, with more than 75% found just once. The sequenced sample consisted of peripheral blood. The receptors here all came from a woman aged 60-75 years with acute or convalescent COVID-19.

A single count supports this clone. This chain joins TRBV11-1 and TRBJ2-3, with 9 bases identical to TRBD1. Germline V gene lookup returns CDR1 SGHAT and CDR2 FQDESV (reference sequence). J lost 4 bases, V lost 3 bases, and 5 bases had no gene match. This CDR3 spans 15 amino acids. The DNA of the CDR3 is TGTGCCAGCAGCTTTGACAGGGGGAGATCAGATACGCAGTATTTT. This sequence encodes CASSFDRGRSDTQYF.

V usage is TRBV7-9 and J usage is TRBJ1-1, with D possibly TRBD1 on 6 matching bases. V shed 0 bases and J shed 1 base, with 9 bases lying between them. Germline lookup yields CDR1 SEHNR and CDR2 FQNEAQ (reference sequence). The length of the CDR3 is 15 residues. CDR3: CASSLAGQANTEAFF. CDR3 DNA sequence: TGTGCCAGCAGCTTAGCGGGACAAGCGAACACTGAAGCTTTCTTT.

The chain links TRBV5-4 to TRBJ1-5, with D maybe TRBD1 (5 bases). Looked up from germline, CDR1 is SGHNT and CDR2 is YYREEE (reference sequence). The CDR3 loop spans 13 amino acids. Trimming shortened V by 0 bases and J by 4 bases, and 5 bases separated the two germline ends. The CDR3 region is CASSLAGNQPQHF. The CDR3 DNA sequence: TGTGCCAGCAGCTTGGCAGGGAATCAGCCCCAGCATTTT.

J is TRBJ1-4 and V is TRBV7-2; D is ambiguous. Trimming shortened V by 2 bases and J by 5 bases, and 15 bases separated the two germline ends. CDR3 length equals 16 residues. Germline V gives CDR1 SGHTA, CDR2 FQGNSA. The CDR3: CASSLWPLEKNEKLFF. The CDR3 coding sequence is TGTGCCAGCAGCTTATGGCCGTTGGAGAAAAATGAAAAACTGTTTTTT.

CDR3 sequence reads: CASSSVGQNNEQFF. As DNA, the CDR3 is TGTGCCAGCAGCTCGGTAGGACAGAACAATGAGCAGTTCTTC. The J gene is TRBJ2-1, the V gene TRBV5-6, with a tentative D call TRBD1 (6 bases). CDR3 length: 14 residues. CDR1 and CDR2 (germline): SGHDT, YYEEEE. Trimming removed 3 bases at V and 5 bases at J, with 12 bases between.

This clone has a single count. The junction departs from the called germline gene at one end, perhaps through a read error. The V gene is TRBV27, the J gene TRBJ2-7; tentatively, D is TRBD2 (5 bases). CDR1 is MNHEY and CDR2 is SMNVEV in the germline V gene (reference sequence). The CDR3 is made up of 14 amino acids. The CDR3 region has the DNA TGTGCCAGTAGTTTAAGAGCGGATTCCTACGAGCAGTACTTC. As protein: CASSLRADSYEQYF.

The chain joins TRBV14 to TRBJ1-5; D perhaps matches TRBD1 (6 bases). Trimming took off 6 bases at V and 6 bases at J, with 15 bases between the two ends. Germline CDR1 is SGHDN and CDR2 is FVKESK. The CDR3 consists of 14 residues. CDR3 residues: CASSKGGISQPQHF. The DNA for the CDR3 is TGTGCCAGCAGTAAAGGGGGTATCTCTCAGCCCCAGCATTTT.

J is TRBJ2-2 and V is TRBV19; D may be TRBD1 (6 bases). Germline V gene lookup returns CDR1 LNHDA and CDR2 SQIVND (reference sequence). The CDR3 is 16 amino acids. Trimming removed 5 bases from V and 0 bases from J, with 13 bases in between. Written as DNA, the CDR3 is TGTGCCAGTAGTGCGTACAGGGAATCGAACACCGGGGAGCTGTTTTTT. It encodes CASSAYRESNTGELFF.

This sequence joins TRBV2 and TRBJ2-7, with TRBD2 matching over 8 bases. Germline trimming cut 8 bases from V and 3 bases from J; bases unmatched to any gene: 3. The CDR3 contains 12 residues. Per germline, CDR1 SNHLY and CDR2 FYNNEI. The DNA for the CDR3 is TGTGCCAGCGTAACTAGCGGCTACGAGCAGTACTTC. Encoded protein: CASVTSGYEQYF.

The sample holds a few counts of this clone. This chain connects TRBV7-9 to TRBJ2-3; maybe TRBD1 (6 bases). The germline V gene has CDR1 SEHNR and CDR2 FQNEAQ (reference sequence). The CDR3 totals 15 residues. V dropped 3 bases and J dropped 5 bases, with 15 bases sitting between them. The CDR3 DNA is TGTGCCAGCAGCTTTCCGGACAGCTTTCTAGATACGCAGTATTTT. Translated, it gives CASSFPDSFLDTQYF.

The chain uses TRBV28 and TRBJ1-2; D call uncertain. The germline gives CDR1 MDHEN, CDR2 SYDVKM. The ends were cut back, 2 bases at V and 1 base at J, with 5 bases in the middle. The CDR3 covers 13 residues. CDR3 sequence: CASSLQVNYGYTF. CDR3 DNA sequence: TGTGCCAGCAGTTTACAGGTTAACTATGGCTACACCTTC.

This clone showed up many times. The rearrangement links TRBV2 to TRBJ1-2; TRBD1 matches 10 bases. The CDR3 covers 13 residues. Losses at the gene ends were 7 bases for V and 8 bases for J; bases not matched to a gene: 7. CDR1 SNHLY and CDR2 FYNNEI come from the germline V gene. CDR3 DNA sequence: TGTGCCAGCATCGGGACAGGGGCGGCGGGCTACACCTTC. Its protein product is CASIGTGAAGYTF. Full variable domain (rest looked up from reference TRBV2 and TRBJ1-2): EPEVTQTPSHQVTQMGQEVILRCVPISNHLYFYWYRQILGQKVEFLVSFYNNEISEKSEIFDDQFSVERPDGSNFTLKIRSTKLEDSAMYFCASIGTGAAGYTFGSGTRLTVV.